What follows are 10 T cell receptor beta chains derived from one specimen sequenced in a study of human T cells and chemical hapten exposure. Time point of the sample: patch test 1, 2 weeks after DPC sensitization. Described treatment: therapeutic diphenylcyclopropenone sensitization with weekly scalp DPC. TCRdb re-called the RACE reads through MiXCR, storing one row per CDR3 protein. Altogether around 110,000 distinct CDR3 sequences are present, over 10% being singletons, with the ten largest covering around 1.4%. The sequencing used whole blood, collected in connection with sensitization to the hapten diphenylcyclopropenone (DPC). The origin of the receptors is a woman aged 50 to 60 with alopecia areata. Some clones in this sample may be carry-over from other donors' samples.

This clonotype was detected once. The gene calls are TRBV4-1 and TRBJ2-3, with D possibly TRBD1 on 6 matching bases. Deletions cut 3 bases from V and 3 bases from J, with 13 bases between. This CDR3 spans 15 amino acids. The V gene's germline CDR1 is MGHRA and CDR2 YSYEKL. CDR3 DNA sequence: TGCGCCAGCAGCCAGAAAAGGGGGTGGACAGATACGCAGTATTTT. Encoded protein: CASSQKRGWTDTQYF.

There are many counts of this clonotype. This chain joins TRBV7-2 and TRBJ1-6; TRBD1 aligns across 7 bases. Germline-derived CDR1 and CDR2 are SGHTA and FQGNSA. This CDR3 comprises 13 residues. Trimming removed 7 bases from V and 6 bases from J; junction bases left unmatched: 3. The DNA of the CDR3 is TGTGCCAGCAACAGGGGACCTAATTCACCCCTCCACTTT. It specifies CASNRGPNSPLHF.

The chain carries TRBV19 and TRBJ2-7; D might be TRBD1 (7 bases). V lost 3 bases and J 2 bases, leaving 11 bases between the germline ends. The germline gives CDR1 LNHDA, CDR2 SQIVND (reference sequence). The CDR3 totals 14 residues. The CDR3: CASSIAGGTYEQYF. DNA of the CDR3: TGTGCCAGTAGTATCGCAGGGGGGACCTACGAGCAGTACTTC. The complete variable domain, with remaining parts taken from reference TRBV19 and TRBJ2-7, reads DGGITQSPKYLFRKEGQNVTLSCEQNLNHDAMYWYRQDPGQGLRLIYYSQIVNDFQKGDIAEGYSVSREKKESFPLTVTSAQKNPTAFYLCASSIAGGTYEQYFGPGTRLTVT.

This clonotype was recorded at least ten times. This chain connects TRBV6-6 to TRBJ1-4; no clear D. Per germline, CDR1 MNHNY and CDR2 SVGAGI (reference sequence). The CDR3 contains 14 residues. Deletions cut 2 bases from V and 3 bases from J, with 7 bases between. CDR3 protein: CASSYGRSNEKLFF. CDR3 DNA sequence: TGTGCCAGCAGTTACGGACGGTCTAATGAAAAACTGTTTTTT.

The CDR3 spells CASSAAGAWGTDTQYF. In nucleotides, the CDR3 is TGTGCCAGCAGCGCGGCGGGCGCATGGGGCACAGATACGCAGTATTTT. The chain joins TRBV21-1 to TRBJ2-3; no DNA check was done on the table's D call, TRBD1. TRBV21-1 is a pseudogene locus. The CDR3 is made up of 16 amino acids.

This clonotype was recorded at least ten times. V usage is TRBV7-2 and J usage is TRBJ2-3; 7 bases line up with TRBD2. Trimming cost V 4 bases and J 4 bases; bases outside gene matches: 5. The CDR3 contains 14 residues. From germline, CDR1 is SGHTA and CDR2 FQGNSA. CDR3 coding DNA: TGTGCCAGCAGCTACGGCACTAGCGCAGATACGCAGTATTTT. Translation: CASSYGTSADTQYF. Using reference TRBV7-2 and TRBJ2-3 for the parts outside the CDR3, the full variable domain is GAGVSQSPSNKVTEKGKDVELRCDPISGHTALYWYRQSLGQGLEFLIYFQGNSAPDKSGLPSDRFSAERTGGSVSTLTIQRTQQEDSAVYLCASSYGTSADTQYFGPGTRLTVL.

This clonotype has a count of ten or more. The V call is TRBV18, the J call TRBJ2-3; 7 bases align to TRBD1. The CDR3 is 14 amino acids. V trimming: 6 bases; J trimming: 6 bases; junction bases outside the gene matches: 9. CDR1 is KGHSH, CDR2 LQKENI, per germline. CDR3 in amino acids: CASSPLRDSDTQYF. CDR3 DNA sequence: TGTGCCAGCTCCCCGCTGAGGGACAGCGATACGCAGTATTTT.

As DNA, the CDR3 is TGCAGTGCCCCGGACAGGGTCGGCGAGCAGTACTTC. Encoded protein: CSAPDRVGEQYF. V is TRBV20-1 and J is TRBJ2-7, with TRBD1 identical over 8 bases. The V and J ends lost 6 bases and 6 bases, in that order; junction bases with no gene match: 7. This CDR3 region has 12 residues. The germline CDR1 and CDR2 sequences are DFQATT and SNEGSKA (reference sequence).

This clonotype was seen a few times. This chain links TRBV7-8 with TRBJ2-3; the match to TRBD2 covers 13 bases. There are 19 residues in the CDR3. Germline CDR1 and CDR2: SGHVS and FQNEAQ. V shed 5 bases and J 0 bases; nucleotides not matched to a gene: 11. The CDR3 loop is CASSPGLAGMVSSTDTQYF. CDR3 bases: TGTGCCAGCAGCCCGGGACTAGCGGGAATGGTATCTAGCACAGATACGCAGTATTTT.

This clonotype occurred many times. The gene calls are TRBV7-9 and TRBJ2-7; no firm D call. Trimming removed 5 bases from V and 3 bases from J, with 11 bases in between. CDR3 length: 13 amino acids. From germline, CDR1 is SEHNR and CDR2 FQNEAQ (reference sequence). CDR3 sequence: CASSPPASYEQYF. In DNA, the CDR3 is TGTGCCAGCAGCCCGCCGGCGAGCTACGAGCAGTACTTC. Supplemented by reference TRBV7-9 and TRBJ2-7, the full variable domain reads DTGVSQNPRHKITKRGQNVTFRCDPISEHNRLYWYRQTLGQGPEFLTYFQNEAQLEKSRLLSDRFSAERPKGSFSTLEIQRTEQGDSAMYLCASSPPASYEQYFGPGTRLTVT.